This T cell receptor beta chain was profiled in a study of T-cell memory formation after mild COVID-19. Between the trimmed V and J ends, which lost 4 bases and 9 bases, there was a span of 7 bases. CDR3 length: 10 residues. The authors produced TCR alpha and TCR beta cDNA libraries with sample barcodes and UMIs by 5'RACE using constant-segment primers. TCRdb re-analysed the 5' RACE reads in MiXCR, keeping a single row per CDR3 protein. Of some 600,000 distinct CDR3 sequences listed, roughly 17% are singletons. There are a few counts of this clonotype. The sample consisted of PBMCs or a T cell subset sorted from them (not recorded which). This chain connects TRBV23-1 to TRBJ2-7; D is uncertain. TRBV23-1 is treated as an ORF (open reading frame) with a function not yet certain. The sequence was obtained from an adult woman who had mild COVID-19 (a few samples of this study predate the infection). Cell type and time point are not known. CDR3 nucleotides: TGCGCCAGCAGTCGATACAGGCAGTACTTC. Amino acids: CASSRYRQYF.